A selection of T cell receptor beta chains follows, all from one sample in a study of cytomegalovirus exposure and HLA in healthy donors. Sequenced by immunoSEQ multiplex PCR; TCRdb stores in-frame clones only, minus some. The repertoire holds approximately 50,000 clones, with 65% to 90% as singletons. The source material was PBMCs. These receptors were collected from a man aged 25-45 years in good health and CMV-seronegative. The CDR3 runs from the conserved cysteine through the conserved F or W. The D gene is left open where the match is weak. Some rows mark clone size as missing; the rest say once, few, many or name a class of expanded clone.

d_call j_call v_call clone_size cdr3_aa cdr3_nt
TRBD1 TRBJ2-5 TRBV10-1 . CASSDREETQYF TGCGCCAGCAGCGACAGGGAAGAGACCCAGTACTTC
. TRBJ1-6 TRBV9 . CASSLAGTLNYNSPLHF TGTGCCAGCAGCCTAGCCGGGACACTCAACTATAATTCACCCCTCCACTTT
. TRBJ2-5 TRBV15 . CATSRARGIQETQYF TGTGCCACCAGCAGAGCAAGGGGCATACAAGAGACCCAGTACTTC
TRBD1 TRBJ2-7 TRBV11-2 . CASSLGYGRGLEQYF TGTGCCAGCAGCTTAGGTTACGGCAGGGGGCTGGAGCAGTACTTC
. TRBJ2-2 TRBV7-9 . CASSIGTPTGELFF TGTGCCAGCAGCATCGGGACTCCGACCGGGGAGCTGTTTTTT
. TRBJ1-2 TRBV4-1 . CASSQGAQNYGYTF TGCGCCAGCAGCCAGGGGGCCCAAAACTATGGCTACACCTTC
TRBD2 TRBJ2-7 TRBV6-5 . CASSYSAGGDEQYF TGTGCCAGCAGTTACTCTGCGGGAGGCGACGAGCAGTACTTC
TRBD2 TRBJ2-1 TRBV27 . CASTLGGGPFYNEQFF TGTGCCAGCACCCTGGGGGGGGGACCTTTCTACAATGAGCAGTTCTTC
. TRBJ1-5 TRBV5-1 . CASSLAGDSDQPQHF TGCGCCAGCAGCTTGGCCGGGGATAGTGATCAGCCCCAGCATTTT
. TRBJ2-7 TRBV5-1 . CASSLASSYEQYF TGCGCCAGCAGCTTGGCGTCCTCCTACGAGCAGTACTTC
. TRBJ1-2 TRBV14 . CASSQELLIPHGYTF TGTGCCAGCAGCCAAGAACTCCTCATACCCCATGGCTACACCTTC
. TRBJ2-3 TRBV30 . CAWASGTLTDTQYF TGTGCCTGGGCGAGCGGAACCCTCACAGATACGCAGTATTTT
. TRBJ1-5 TRBV25-1 . CASSAAGDNQPQHF TGTGCCAGCAGTGCCGCGGGAGACAATCAGCCCCAGCATTTT
. TRBJ2-2 TRBV19 . CASSIDSTGELFF TGTGCCAGTAGTATCGACAGCACCGGGGAGCTGTTTTTT
. TRBJ1-1 TRBV14 . CASSHPEGLGTEAFF TGTGCCAGCAGCCATCCGGAGGGGTTGGGCACTGAAGCTTTCTTT
TRBD2 TRBJ2-1 TRBV10-3 . CAISEREAYNEQFF TGTGCCATCAGTGAGCGGGAGGCCTACAATGAGCAGTTCTTC
. TRBJ1-4 TRBV29-1 few CSVGNYPNEKLFF TGCAGCGTTGGGAACTACCCCAATGAAAAACTGTTTTTT
. TRBJ2-2 TRBV11-2 . CASSLLSTALGELFF TGTGCCAGCAGCTTACTAAGTACAGCCTTGGGGGAGCTGTTTTTT
. TRBJ2-4 TRBV4-1 . CASSQAGLRDIQYF TGCGCCAGCAGCCAAGCTGGTCTTCGGGACATTCAGTACTTC
. TRBJ2-5 TRBV5-4 . CASSPYQETQYF TGTGCCAGCAGCCCGTACCAAGAGACCCAGTACTTC
. TRBJ2-4 TRBV5-4 once CASSLTGEKNIQYF TGTGCCAGCAGCTTGACGGGGGAAAAAAACATTCAGTACTTC
TRBD2 TRBJ2-5 TRBV9 . CASKRELAEETQYF TGTGCCAGCAAGCGGGAACTAGCGGAAGAGACCCAGTACTTC
. TRBJ2-1 TRBV28 . CASSLWAGTYNEQFF TGTGCCAGCAGTTTATGGGCGGGGACTTACAATGAGCAGTTCTTC
. TRBJ1-1 TRBV19 . CAVGRGMNTEAFF TGTGCCGTAGGACGAGGGATGAACACTGAAGCTTTCTTT
. TRBJ1-3 TRBV7-2 . CASSSQFGNTIYF TGTGCCAGCAGCTCACAGTTTGGAAACACCATATATTTT
TRBD1 TRBJ2-3 TRBV4-1 . CASSQQPTGGGTDTQYF TGCGCCAGCAGCCAACAACCTACAGGGGGCGGCACAGATACGCAGTATTTT
TRBD2 TRBJ2-6 TRBV11-2 . CASSSQREWNSGANVLTF TGTGCCAGCAGCTCCCAGCGGGAGTGGAACTCTGGGGCCAACGTCCTGACTTTC
TRBD1 TRBJ1-4 TRBV5-6 . CASSSTGSYGAGEKLFF TGTGCCAGCAGCTCGACAGGGTCGTACGGGGCGGGGGAAAAACTGTTTTTT
TRBD1 TRBJ1-2 TRBV27 . CASSLRPPTGGVYGYTF TGTGCCAGCAGTCTTAGACCCCCTACAGGGGGCGTCTATGGCTACACCTTC
TRBD2 TRBJ2-1 TRBV4-2 . CASSQERLAGPNEQFF TGTGCCAGCAGCCAAGAAAGACTAGCGGGGCCCAATGAGCAGTTCTTC
. TRBJ2-7 TRBV30 once CAWSRPGTYEQYF TGTGCCTGGAGTCGTCCGGGAACCTACGAGCAGTACTTC
. TRBJ1-1 TRBV13 . CASSLGSPKNTEAFF TGTGCCAGCAGCTTAGGTTCCCCAAAGAACACTGAAGCTTTCTTT
TRBD2 TRBJ2-3 TRBV29-1 . CSVMTSGTRDTQYF TGCAGCGTTATGACTAGCGGGACCAGAGATACGCAGTATTTT
TRBD2 TRBJ2-7 TRBV7-8 . CASSLAGGPIYEQYF TGTGCCAGCAGCTTAGCGGGAGGGCCGATCTACGAGCAGTACTTC
. TRBJ2-7 TRBV29-1 . CSAIQGYEQYF TGCAGCGCCATACAGGGCTACGAGCAGTACTTC
. TRBJ1-1 TRBV6-5 . CASSYQRHPSTEAFF TGTGCCAGCAGTTACCAGAGACACCCGAGCACTGAAGCTTTCTTT
. TRBJ1-5 TRBV27 . CASSLSGVGQPQHF TGTGCCAGCAGTTTATCAGGGGTCGGTCAGCCCCAGCATTTT
. TRBJ2-7 TRBV15 . CATSLPGDTEQYF TGTGCCACCAGTTTACCGGGAGATACCGAGCAGTACTTC
. TRBJ2-7 TRBV4-3 once CASSQEFPGTTYEQYF TGCGCCAGCAGCCAGGAATTCCCCGGGACAACCTACGAGCAGTACTTC
. TRBJ2-1 TRBV9 . CASSPGGQGIYNEQFF TGTGCCAGCAGCCCCGGGGGTCAGGGCATTTACAATGAGCAGTTCTTC
TRBD1 TRBJ2-7 TRBV14 . CASSHLMSQGVKDEQYF TGTGCCAGCAGCCACCTAATGTCCCAGGGGGTCAAGGACGAGCAGTACTTC